The following is a T cell receptor beta chain sequence with its context. Its antigen is as yet unknown. This entry comes from a study of beta chain features in type 1 diabetes. Study-level results: Across all four CD4+ subsets, people with type 1 diabetes showed modestly shorter TCRB CDR3s.

This CDR3 is built from 14 residues. Expressed TCRB transcripts were sequenced because the entire RNA isolate underwent reverse transcription. TCRdb's table, derived via immunoSEQ multiplex PCR, lists solely in-frame clones and lacks some. The data contain 600,000 or so clones, over 13% of them singletons. Sorting with CD45RO/CCR7/CD25/CD127/CD95/CD27 yielded naive, central memory, regulatory and stem-like memory CD4+ cells. Sample: naive CD4+ T cells from blood. This clonotype was sampled from a man younger than 30 with type 1 diabetes. The genes are TRBV21-1 and TRBJ1-1; TRBD1, the table's D call, was not compared with the DNA. TRBV21-1 is tagged as a pseudogene. The DNA for the CDR3 is TGTGCCAGCAGCGGGGACAGGGCGGACACTGAAGCTTTCTTT. This codes for CASSGDRADTEAFF.